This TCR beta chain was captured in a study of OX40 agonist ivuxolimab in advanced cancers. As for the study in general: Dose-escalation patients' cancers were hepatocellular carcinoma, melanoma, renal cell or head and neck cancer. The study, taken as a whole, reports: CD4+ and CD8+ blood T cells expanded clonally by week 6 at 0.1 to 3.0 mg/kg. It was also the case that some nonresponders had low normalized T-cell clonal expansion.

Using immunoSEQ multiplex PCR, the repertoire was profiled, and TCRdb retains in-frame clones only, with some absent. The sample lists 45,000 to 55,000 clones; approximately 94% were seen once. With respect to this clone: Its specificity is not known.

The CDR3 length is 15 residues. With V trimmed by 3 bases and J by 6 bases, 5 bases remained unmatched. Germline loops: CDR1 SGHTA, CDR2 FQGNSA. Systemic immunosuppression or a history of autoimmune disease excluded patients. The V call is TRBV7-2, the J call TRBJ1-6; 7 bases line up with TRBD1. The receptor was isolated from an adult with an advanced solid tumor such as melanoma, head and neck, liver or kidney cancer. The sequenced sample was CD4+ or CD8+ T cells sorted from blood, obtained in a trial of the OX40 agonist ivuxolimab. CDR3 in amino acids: CASSFWDSVNSPLHF. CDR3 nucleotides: TGTGCCAGCAGCTTTTGGGACAGCGTTAATTCACCCCTCCACTTT.